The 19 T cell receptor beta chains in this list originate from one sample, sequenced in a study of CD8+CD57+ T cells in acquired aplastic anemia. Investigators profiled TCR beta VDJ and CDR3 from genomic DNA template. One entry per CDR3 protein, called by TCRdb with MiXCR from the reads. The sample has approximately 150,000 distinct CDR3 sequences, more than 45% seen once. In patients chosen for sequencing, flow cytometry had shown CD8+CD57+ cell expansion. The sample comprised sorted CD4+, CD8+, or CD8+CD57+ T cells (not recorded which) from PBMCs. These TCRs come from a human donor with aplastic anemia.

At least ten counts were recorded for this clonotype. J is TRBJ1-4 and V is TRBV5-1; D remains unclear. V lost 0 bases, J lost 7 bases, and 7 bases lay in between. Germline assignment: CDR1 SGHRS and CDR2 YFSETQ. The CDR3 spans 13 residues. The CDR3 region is CASSLASGEKLFF. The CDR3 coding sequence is TGCGCCAGCAGCTTGGCGTCGGGTGAAAAACTGTTTTTT.

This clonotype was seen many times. In DNA form, the CDR3 reads TGTGCCAGCAGCTACAGGGTACGCACTGAAGCTTTCTTT. It yields the protein CASSYRVRTEAFF. The chain combines TRBV6-2 or TRBV6-3 with TRBJ1-1; the D gene is possibly TRBD1 (6 bases). The CDR3 has 13 amino acids. CDR1 and CDR2 from the germline V gene are MNHEY and SVGEGT. Deletions cut 6 bases from V and 4 bases from J, with 12 bases between.

The CDR3 DNA follows: TGTGCCAGTAGTACCTCACAGGGCGCGAACGAGCAGTACTTC. Translating it yields CASSTSQGANEQYF. The V call is TRBV19, the J call TRBJ2-7; a weak D match, TRBD1 (6 bases). Deletions cut 4 bases from V and 5 bases from J, with 15 bases between. Germline V gene lookup returns CDR1 LNHDA and CDR2 SQIVND (reference sequence). The CDR3 spans 14 residues.

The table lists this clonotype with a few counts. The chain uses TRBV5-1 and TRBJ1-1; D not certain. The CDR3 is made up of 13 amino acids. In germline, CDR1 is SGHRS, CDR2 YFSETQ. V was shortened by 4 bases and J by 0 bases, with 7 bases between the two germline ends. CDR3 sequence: CASSPGMNTEAFF. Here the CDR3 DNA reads TGCGCCAGCAGCCCGGGCATGAACACTGAAGCTTTCTTT.

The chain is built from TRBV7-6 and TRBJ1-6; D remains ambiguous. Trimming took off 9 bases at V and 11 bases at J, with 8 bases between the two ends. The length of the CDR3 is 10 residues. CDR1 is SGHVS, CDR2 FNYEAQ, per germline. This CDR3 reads CARSLPPLHF. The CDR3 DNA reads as TGTGCCAGGTCGCTGCCACCCCTCCACTTT.

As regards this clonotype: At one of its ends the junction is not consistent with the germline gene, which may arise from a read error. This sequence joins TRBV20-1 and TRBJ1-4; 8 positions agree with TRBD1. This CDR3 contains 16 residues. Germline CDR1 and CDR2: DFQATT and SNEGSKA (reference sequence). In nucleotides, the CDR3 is TGCGGTGCATCGCCGGGACAGGCCGCAGCTAATGAAGAACTGTTTTTT. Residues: CGASPGQAAANEELFF.

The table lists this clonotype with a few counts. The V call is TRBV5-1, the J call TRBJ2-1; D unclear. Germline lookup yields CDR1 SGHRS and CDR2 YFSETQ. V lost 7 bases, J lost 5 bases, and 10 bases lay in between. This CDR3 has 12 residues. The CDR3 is CASFLIDNEQFF. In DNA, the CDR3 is TGCGCCAGCTTCCTCATTGACAATGAGCAGTTCTTC.

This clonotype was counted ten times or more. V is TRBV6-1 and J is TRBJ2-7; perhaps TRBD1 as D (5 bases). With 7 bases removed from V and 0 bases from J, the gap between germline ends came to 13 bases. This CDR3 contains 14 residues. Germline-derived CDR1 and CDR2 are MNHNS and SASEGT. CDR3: CASKRGLGSYEQYV. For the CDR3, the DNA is TGTGCCAGCAAAAGGGGATTAGGCTCCTACGAGCAGTACGTC.

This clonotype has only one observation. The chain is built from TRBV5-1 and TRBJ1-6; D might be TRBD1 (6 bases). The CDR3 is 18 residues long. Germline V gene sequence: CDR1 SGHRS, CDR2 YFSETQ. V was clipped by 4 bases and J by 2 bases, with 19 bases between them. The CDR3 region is CASSLLIGGSPYNSPLHF. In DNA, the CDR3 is TGCGCCAGCAGCCTCCTCATAGGGGGGAGTCCCTATAATTCACCCCTCCACTTT. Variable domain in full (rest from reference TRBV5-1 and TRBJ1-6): KAGVTQTPRYLIKTRGQQVTLSCSPISGHRSVSWYQQTPGQGLQFLFEYFSETQRNKGNFPGRFSGRQFSNSRSEMNVSTLELGDSALYLCASSLLIGGSPYNSPLHFGNGTRLTVT.

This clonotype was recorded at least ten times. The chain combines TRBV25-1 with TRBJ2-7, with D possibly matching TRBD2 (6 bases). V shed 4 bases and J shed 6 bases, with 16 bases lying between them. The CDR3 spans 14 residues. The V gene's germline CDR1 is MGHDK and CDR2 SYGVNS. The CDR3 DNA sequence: TGTGCCAGCAGTGGGGGGGTTGATCCGGGCGAGCAGTACTTC. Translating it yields CASSGGVDPGEQYF.

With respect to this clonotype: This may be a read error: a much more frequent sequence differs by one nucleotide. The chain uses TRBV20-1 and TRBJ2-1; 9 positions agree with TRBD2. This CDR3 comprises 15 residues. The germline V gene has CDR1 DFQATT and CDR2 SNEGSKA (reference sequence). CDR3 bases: TGCAGTGTTAGAGTTAGCGGGGGTACCTACAATGAGCAGTTCTTC. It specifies CSVRVSGGTYNEQFF.

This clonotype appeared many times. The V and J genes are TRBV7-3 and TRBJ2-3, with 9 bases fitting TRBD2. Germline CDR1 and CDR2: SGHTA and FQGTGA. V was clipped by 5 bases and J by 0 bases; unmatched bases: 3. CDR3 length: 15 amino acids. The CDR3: CASSRTSGSTDTQYF. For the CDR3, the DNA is TGTGCCAGCAGCCGCACTAGCGGGAGCACAGATACGCAGTATTTT.

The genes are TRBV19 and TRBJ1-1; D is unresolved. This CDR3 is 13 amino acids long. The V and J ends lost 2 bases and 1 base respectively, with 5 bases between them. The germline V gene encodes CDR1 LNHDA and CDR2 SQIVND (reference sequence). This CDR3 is CASSIPENTEAFF. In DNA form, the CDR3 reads TGTGCCAGTAGTATACCTGAGAACACTGAAGCTTTCTTT. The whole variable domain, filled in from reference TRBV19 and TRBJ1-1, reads DGGITQSPKYLFRKEGQNVTLSCEQNLNHDAMYWYRQDPGQGLRLIYYSQIVNDFQKGDIAEGYSVSREKKESFPLTVTSAQKNPTAFYLCASSIPENTEAFFGQGTRLTVV.

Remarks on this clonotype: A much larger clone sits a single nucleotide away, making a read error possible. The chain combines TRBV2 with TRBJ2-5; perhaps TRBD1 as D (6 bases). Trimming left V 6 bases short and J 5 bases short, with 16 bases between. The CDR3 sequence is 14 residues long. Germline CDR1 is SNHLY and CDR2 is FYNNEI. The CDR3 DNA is TGTGCCAGCAGCTTGGGACAAACACATGAGACCCAGTACTTC. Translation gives CASSLGQTHETQYF.

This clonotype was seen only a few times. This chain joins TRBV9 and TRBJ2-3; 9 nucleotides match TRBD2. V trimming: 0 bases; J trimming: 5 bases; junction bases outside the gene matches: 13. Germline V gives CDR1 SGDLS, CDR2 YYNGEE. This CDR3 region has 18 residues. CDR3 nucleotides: TGTGCCAGCAGCGTAGATCCCCCGATAGCGGGAGTTCTAGATACGCAGTATTTT. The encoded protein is CASSVDPPIAGVLDTQYF. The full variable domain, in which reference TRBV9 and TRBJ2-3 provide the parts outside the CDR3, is DSGVTQTPKHLITATGQRVTLRCSPRSGDLSVYWYQQSLDQGLQFLIQYYNGEERAKGNILERFSAQQFPDLHSELNLSSLELGDSALYFCASSVDPPIAGVLDTQYFGPGTRLTVL.

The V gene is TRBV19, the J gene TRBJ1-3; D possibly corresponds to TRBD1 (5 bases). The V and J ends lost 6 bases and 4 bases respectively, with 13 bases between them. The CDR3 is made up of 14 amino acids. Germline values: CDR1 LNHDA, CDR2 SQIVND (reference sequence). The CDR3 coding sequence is TGTGCCAGTAGCTCAAGGGGTTACGGAAACACCATATATTTT. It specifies CASSSRGYGNTIYF.

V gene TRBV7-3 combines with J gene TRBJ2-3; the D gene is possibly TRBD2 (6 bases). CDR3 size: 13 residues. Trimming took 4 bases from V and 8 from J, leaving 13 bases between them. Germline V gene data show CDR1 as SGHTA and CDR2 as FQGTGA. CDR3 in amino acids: CASSSADGGTQYF. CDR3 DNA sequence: TGTGCCAGCAGCTCCGCGGACGGGGGTACGCAGTATTTT.

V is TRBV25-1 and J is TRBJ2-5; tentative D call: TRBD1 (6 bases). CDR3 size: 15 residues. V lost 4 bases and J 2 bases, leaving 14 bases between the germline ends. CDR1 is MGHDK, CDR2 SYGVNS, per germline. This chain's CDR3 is CASSALTGSQETQYF. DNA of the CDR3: TGTGCCAGCAGTGCTCTAACAGGGAGTCAAGAGACCCAGTACTTC.

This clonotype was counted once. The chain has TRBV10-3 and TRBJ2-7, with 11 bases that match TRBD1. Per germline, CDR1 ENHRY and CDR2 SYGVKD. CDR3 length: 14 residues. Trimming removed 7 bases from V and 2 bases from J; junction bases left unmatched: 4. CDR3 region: CAIKGGQGAYEQYF. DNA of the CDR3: TGTGCCATCAAAGGGGGACAGGGGGCCTACGAGCAGTACTTC.